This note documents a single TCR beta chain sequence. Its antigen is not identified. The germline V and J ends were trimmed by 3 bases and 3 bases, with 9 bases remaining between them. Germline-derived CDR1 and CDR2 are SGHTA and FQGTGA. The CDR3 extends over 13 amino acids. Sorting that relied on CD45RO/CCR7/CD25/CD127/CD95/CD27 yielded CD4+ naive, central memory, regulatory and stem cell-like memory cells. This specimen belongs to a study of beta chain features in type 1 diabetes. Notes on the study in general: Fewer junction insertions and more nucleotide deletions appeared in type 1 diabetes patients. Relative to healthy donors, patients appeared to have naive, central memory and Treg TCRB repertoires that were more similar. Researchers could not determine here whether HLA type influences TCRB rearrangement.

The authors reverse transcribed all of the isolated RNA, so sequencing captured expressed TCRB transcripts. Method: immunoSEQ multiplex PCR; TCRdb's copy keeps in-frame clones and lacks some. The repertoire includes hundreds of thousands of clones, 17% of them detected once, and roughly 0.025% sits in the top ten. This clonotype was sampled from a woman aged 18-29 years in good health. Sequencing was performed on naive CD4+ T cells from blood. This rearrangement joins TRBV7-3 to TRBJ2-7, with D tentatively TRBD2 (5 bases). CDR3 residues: CASSLSGDYEQYF. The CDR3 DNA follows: TGTGCCAGCAGCTTGTCCGGGGACTACGAGCAGTACTTC.